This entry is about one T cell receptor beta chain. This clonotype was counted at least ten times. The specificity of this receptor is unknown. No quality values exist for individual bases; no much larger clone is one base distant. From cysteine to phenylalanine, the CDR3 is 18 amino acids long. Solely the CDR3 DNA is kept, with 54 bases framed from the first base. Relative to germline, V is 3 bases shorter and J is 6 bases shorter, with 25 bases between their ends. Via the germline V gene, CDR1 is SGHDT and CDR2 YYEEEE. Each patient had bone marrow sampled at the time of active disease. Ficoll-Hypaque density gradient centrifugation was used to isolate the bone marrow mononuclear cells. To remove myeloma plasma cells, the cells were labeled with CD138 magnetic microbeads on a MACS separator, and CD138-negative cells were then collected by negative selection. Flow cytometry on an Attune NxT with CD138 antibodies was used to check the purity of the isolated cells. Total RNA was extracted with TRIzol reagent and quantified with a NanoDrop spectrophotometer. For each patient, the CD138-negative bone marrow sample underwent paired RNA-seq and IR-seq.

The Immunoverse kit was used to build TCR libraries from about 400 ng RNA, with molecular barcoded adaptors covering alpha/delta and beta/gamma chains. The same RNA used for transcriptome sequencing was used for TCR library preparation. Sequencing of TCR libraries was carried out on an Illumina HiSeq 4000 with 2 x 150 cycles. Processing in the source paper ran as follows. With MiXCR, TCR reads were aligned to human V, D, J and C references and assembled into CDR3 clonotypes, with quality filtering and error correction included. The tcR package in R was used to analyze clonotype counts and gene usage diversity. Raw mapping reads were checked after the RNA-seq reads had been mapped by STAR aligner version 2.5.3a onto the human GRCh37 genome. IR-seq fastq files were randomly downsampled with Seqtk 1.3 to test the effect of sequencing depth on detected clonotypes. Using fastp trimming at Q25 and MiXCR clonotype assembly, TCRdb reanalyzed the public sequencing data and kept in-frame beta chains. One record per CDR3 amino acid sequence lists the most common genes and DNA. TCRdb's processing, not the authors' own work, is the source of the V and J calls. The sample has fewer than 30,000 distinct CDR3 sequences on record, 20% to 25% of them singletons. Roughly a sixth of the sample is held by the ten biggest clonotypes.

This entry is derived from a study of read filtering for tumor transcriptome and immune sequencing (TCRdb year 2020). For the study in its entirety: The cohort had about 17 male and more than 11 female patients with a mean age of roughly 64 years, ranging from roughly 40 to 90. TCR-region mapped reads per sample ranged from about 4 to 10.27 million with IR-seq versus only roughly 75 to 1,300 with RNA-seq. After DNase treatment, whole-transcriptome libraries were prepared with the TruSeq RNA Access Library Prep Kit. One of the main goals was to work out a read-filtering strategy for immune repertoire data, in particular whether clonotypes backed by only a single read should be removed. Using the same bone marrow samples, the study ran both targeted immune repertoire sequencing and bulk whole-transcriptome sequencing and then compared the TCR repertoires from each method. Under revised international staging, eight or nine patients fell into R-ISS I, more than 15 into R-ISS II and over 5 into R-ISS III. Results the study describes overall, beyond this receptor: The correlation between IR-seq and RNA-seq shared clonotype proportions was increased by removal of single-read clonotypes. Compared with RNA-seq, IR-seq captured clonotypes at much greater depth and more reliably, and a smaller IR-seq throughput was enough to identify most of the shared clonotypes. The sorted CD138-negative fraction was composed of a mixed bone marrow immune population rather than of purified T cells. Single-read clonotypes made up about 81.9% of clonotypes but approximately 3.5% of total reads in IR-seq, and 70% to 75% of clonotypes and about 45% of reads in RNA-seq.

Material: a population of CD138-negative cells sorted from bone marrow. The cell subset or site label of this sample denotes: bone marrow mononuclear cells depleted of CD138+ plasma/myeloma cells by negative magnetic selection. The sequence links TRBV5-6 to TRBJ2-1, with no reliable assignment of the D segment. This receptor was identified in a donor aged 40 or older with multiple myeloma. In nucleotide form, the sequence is TGTGCCAGCAGCTCCTCCCCGGGCCACGGGCTTGTAGTCAATGAGCAGTTCTTC. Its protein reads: CASSSSPGHGLVVNEQFF.